The 24 T cell receptor beta chains given below trace back to one sample, sequenced in a study of T-cell memory formation after mild COVID-19. TCRdb re-analysed the 5' RACE reads in MiXCR, keeping a single row per CDR3 protein. This table holds 430,000 or so distinct CDR3 sequences, around 27% found once. Material: PBMCs or a T cell subset sorted from them (not recorded which). The receptor set was obtained from an adult woman who had mild COVID-19 (a few samples of this study predate the infection). Cell type and time point are not known.

The chain combines TRBV9 with TRBJ2-2; 8 bases line up with TRBD1. Germline-derived CDR1 and CDR2 are SGDLS and YYNGEE. Unmatched junction bases numbered 5, after V lost 2 bases and J lost 2 bases. The CDR3 runs 16 residues. The CDR3 nucleotides are TGTGCCAGCAGCGTCAGACAGGGGCTAAACACCGGGGAGCTGTTTTTT. It encodes CASSVRQGLNTGELFF.

The chain recombines TRBV5-1 with TRBJ2-7; D is possibly TRBD2 (6 bases). The V end lost 3 bases, the J end lost 0 bases, and 22 bases lay between the germline ends. This CDR3 contains 18 residues. The germline gives CDR1 SGHRS, CDR2 YFSETQ. The CDR3 region is CASSSGRGPGGSSYEQYF. The CDR3 DNA reads TGCGCCAGCAGCTCAGGCAGAGGGCCCGGGGGAAGCTCCTACGAGCAGTACTTC.

The chain has TRBV4-3 and TRBJ1-1; D remains unclear. CDR1 is LGHNA and CDR2 is YSLEER in the germline V gene. The CDR3 length is 15 residues. V gave up 1 base and J gave up 1 base, with 10 bases separating them. In DNA, the CDR3 is TGCGCCAGCAGCCAAGTCGCAGTGACGAACACTGAAGCTTTCTTT. Amino acids: CASSQVAVTNTEAFF.

The chain is built from TRBV5-8 and TRBJ1-2, with D uncertain. CDR3 length equals 18 residues. The V and J ends lost 4 bases and 0 bases respectively, with 22 bases between them. Germline lookup yields CDR1 SGHTS and CDR2 YDEGEE. This CDR3 reads CASSPPGGHPSPNYGYTF. The CDR3 region has the DNA TGTGCCAGCAGCCCCCCGGGCGGCCACCCATCGCCTAACTATGGCTACACCTTC.

The chain carries TRBV5-1 and TRBJ2-6; TRBD1 matches 10 bases. V lost 4 bases and J lost 1; bases outside the gene matches: 8. The germline CDR1 and CDR2 sequences are SGHRS and YFSETQ. The CDR3 has 18 residues. The CDR3 loop reads CASSLGQGSPSGANVLTF. In DNA form, the CDR3 reads TGCGCCAGCAGCCTGGGACAGGGGTCCCCGTCTGGGGCCAACGTCCTGACTTTC.

The chain links TRBV11-2 to TRBJ2-3; TRBD2 agrees at 11 bases. The ends lost 3 bases at V and 1 base at J; junction bases unmatched: 6. The CDR3 has 17 amino acids. The germline gives CDR1 SGHAT, CDR2 FQNNGV. In nucleotides, the CDR3 is TGTGCCAGCAGCTTTCGCTCACTAGCGGGGGGCACAGATACGCAGTATTTT. It specifies CASSFRSLAGGTDTQYF.

The V gene is TRBV29-1, the J gene TRBJ1-1; TRBD1 might be the D (6 bases). Germline CDR1 and CDR2: SQVTM and ANQGSEA. CDR3 length: 17 residues. The V end lost 7 bases, the J end lost 3 bases, and 27 bases lay between the germline ends. As DNA, the CDR3 is TGCAGCGCCCGCCGGGGGCCGCACCCCTCGACGGACACTGAAGCTTTCTTT. Translation: CSARRGPHPSTDTEAFF.

The chain links TRBV29-1 to TRBJ2-7, with 11 bases lining up with TRBD2. The CDR3 consists of 14 residues. V gave up 2 bases and J gave up 4 bases; unmatched junction bases: 4. Germline CDR1 and CDR2: SQVTM and ANQGSEA. The CDR3 sequence: CSVEKTSGTYEQYF. The CDR3 bases are TGCAGCGTTGAAAAGACTAGCGGGACTTACGAGCAGTACTTC.

The chain's CDR3 is CASSSDRANTDTQYF. The CDR3 nucleotides are TGTGCCAGCAGCTCTGACAGGGCCAACACAGATACGCAGTATTTT. This rearrangement joins TRBV12-3 or TRBV12-4 to TRBJ2-3; TRBD1 aligns across 7 bases. This CDR3 has 15 residues. V lost 6 bases, J lost 2 bases, and 8 bases stayed unmatched.

The gene calls are TRBV2 and TRBJ2-7, with TRBD1 as a possible D gene (5 bases). Germline V lookup: CDR1 SNHLY, CDR2 FYNNEI. This CDR3 region has 15 residues. The V end was cut by 2 bases, the J end by 2 bases, with 13 bases between. The CDR3 DNA reads TGTGCCAGCAGTGAACGACAGAGCCCCACCTACGAGCAGTACTTC. Protein: CASSERQSPTYEQYF.

This sequence joins TRBV2 and TRBJ1-5, with D perhaps matching TRBD1 (5 bases). The CDR3 extends over 13 amino acids. Germline assignment: CDR1 SNHLY and CDR2 FYNNEI. The V and J ends lost 5 bases and 7 bases respectively, with 12 bases between them. The CDR3 spells CASSLEGLQPQHF. In DNA form, the CDR3 reads TGTGCCAGCAGTCTAGAGGGGTTGCAGCCCCAGCATTTT.

The V gene is TRBV11-2, the J gene TRBJ2-1; D perhaps matches TRBD2 (5 bases). Germline V gene lookup returns CDR1 SGHAT and CDR2 FQNNGV. Trimming took 0 bases from V and 4 from J, leaving 10 bases between them. CDR3 size: 15 residues. CDR3 loop: CASSLELAQYNEQFF. Written as DNA, the CDR3 is TGTGCCAGCAGCTTAGAGCTAGCCCAGTACAATGAGCAGTTCTTC. The full variable domain, its missing parts supplied by reference TRBV11-2 and TRBJ2-1, is EAGVAQSPRYKIIEKRQSVAFWCNPISGHATLYWYQQILGQGPKLLIQFQNNGVVDDSQLPKDRFSAERLKGVDSTLKIQPAKLEDSAVYLCASSLELAQYNEQFFGPGTRLTVL.

This clonotype has just a few counts. The chain carries TRBV5-1 and TRBJ2-1; D is possibly TRBD2 (7 bases). Germline lookup yields CDR1 SGHRS and CDR2 YFSETQ. The CDR3 loop spans 15 amino acids. The germline V and J ends were trimmed by 4 bases and 0 bases, with 11 bases remaining between them. The chain's CDR3 is CASSVRGASYNEQFF. CDR3 sequence (DNA): TGCGCCAGCAGCGTACGGGGGGCCTCCTACAATGAGCAGTTCTTC.

In nucleotides, the CDR3 is TGTGCCAGCAGCTTAGAGGCATGGCAGGGGGCTAATTCACCCCTCCACTTT. Amino acid sequence: CASSLEAWQGANSPLHF. The genes are TRBV7-6 and TRBJ1-6; 8 bases agree with TRBD1. The germline gives CDR1 SGHVS, CDR2 FNYEAQ. The CDR3 has 17 residues. Trimming cost V 1 base and J 6 bases; bases outside gene matches: 8.

This chain connects TRBV5-4 to TRBJ1-2; 11 bases agree with TRBD1. Germline trimming cut 4 bases from V and 7 bases from J; bases unmatched to any gene: 3. There are 13 residues in the CDR3. The germline V gene has CDR1 SGHNT and CDR2 YYREEE (reference sequence). Written as DNA, the CDR3 is TGTGCCAGCAGCCTAGGACAGGGGGCTGGCTACACCTTC. It is translated as CASSLGQGAGYTF.

This clonotype was seen more than once but under ten times. This chain connects TRBV7-2 to TRBJ2-5; the D is unclear. Germline CDR1 SGHTA, CDR2 FQGNSA. V was shortened by 5 bases and J by 5 bases, with 24 bases between the two germline ends. The CDR3 covers 17 residues. As DNA, the CDR3 is TGTGCCAGCAGCCTCGCAACCCCCCAAGATGTATTGGAGACCCAGTACTTC. It codes for CASSLATPQDVLETQYF. The complete variable domain, with remaining parts taken from reference TRBV7-2 and TRBJ2-5, reads GAGVSQSPSNKVTEKGKDVELRCDPISGHTALYWYRQSLGQGLEFLIYFQGNSAPDKSGLPSDRFSAERTGGSVSTLTIQRTQQEDSAVYLCASSLATPQDVLETQYFGPGTRLLVL.

This clonotype has only a few counts. The chain recombines TRBV20-1 with TRBJ2-5; possible D gene TRBD1, 6 bases. CDR1 is DFQATT and CDR2 is SNEGSKA in the germline V gene (reference sequence). Trimming pared 6 bases from V and 3 bases from J, leaving 17 bases between. CDR3 size: 14 residues. DNA for the CDR3: TGCAGTGCAATCCTGGACAGCCCTGAAGAGACCCAGTACTTC. Amino acid sequence: CSAILDSPEETQYF.

The sample holds a few counts of this clonotype. The rearrangement uses TRBV12-3 or TRBV12-4 and TRBJ2-5, with D maybe TRBD1 (6 bases). The CDR3 is 14 residues long. V gave up 6 bases and J gave up 2 bases, with 13 bases separating them. CDR3 DNA: TGTGCCAGCAGACCGGGACACCTACAAGAGACCCAGTACTTC. As protein: CASRPGHLQETQYF.

This clonotype occurred a few times. The rearrangement joins TRBV25-1 to TRBJ2-1; D is perhaps TRBD1 (6 bases). V gave up 1 base and J gave up 8 bases, with 15 bases separating them. Germline assignment: CDR1 MGHDK and CDR2 SYGVNS. The CDR3 sequence is 15 residues long. The CDR3 DNA reads as TGTGCCAGCAGTGAATTGGGCAGGGGTATCGATGAGCAGTTCTTC. Residues: CASSELGRGIDEQFF.

J is TRBJ2-2 and V is TRBV3-1; maybe TRBD1 (6 bases). Germline V gives CDR1 LGHDT, CDR2 YNNKEL (reference sequence). This CDR3 contains 18 residues. With 4 bases removed from V and 4 bases from J, the gap between germline ends came to 22 bases. In DNA, the CDR3 is TGTGCCAGCAGCCCCCGAGCTAACGGTGTAGGGGGCACCGGGGAGCTGTTTTTT. Translating gives CASSPRANGVGGTGELFF.

This clonotype has a handful of counts. The chain is built from TRBV24-1 and TRBJ2-5; 8 nucleotides match TRBD2. The V and J ends lost 4 bases and 0 bases, in that order; junction bases with no gene match: 6. The CDR3 length is 16 residues. Germline V CDR1 and CDR2: KGHDR, SFDVKD. In DNA, the CDR3 is TGTGCCACCAGTGACATGAGCGGGGGTTACCAAGAGACCCAGTACTTC. Its protein is CATSDMSGGYQETQYF.

The chain links TRBV7-9 to TRBJ2-5; D might be TRBD1 (6 bases). V dropped 5 bases and J dropped 5 bases, with 15 bases sitting between them. The germline CDR1 and CDR2 sequences are SEHNR and FQNEAQ (reference sequence). The CDR3 loop spans 14 amino acids. The CDR3 spells CASSATGSGETQYF. The CDR3 region has the DNA TGTGCCAGCAGCGCTACAGGGTCCGGGGAGACCCAGTACTTC.

J is TRBJ2-3 and V is TRBV24-1; no clear D gene. The CDR3 contains 11 residues. From germline, CDR1 is KGHDR and CDR2 SFDVKD. V gave up 0 bases and J gave up 11 bases, with 5 bases separating them. In nucleotides, the CDR3 is TGTGCCACCAGTGATTTGGCGCAGCAGTATTTT. This encodes CATSDLAQQYF.

The V gene is TRBV11-2, the J gene TRBJ1-2; TRBD1 agrees at 7 bases. Trimming took 7 bases from V and 0 from J; bases not matched to a gene: 11. Looked up from germline, CDR1 is SGHAT and CDR2 is FQNNGV. The CDR3 consists of 16 residues. The chain's CDR3 is CASTGALGTANYGYTF. The CDR3 DNA reads as TGTGCCAGCACAGGGGCTCTGGGGACAGCTAACTATGGCTACACCTTC. Full variable domain (outside the CDR3, taken from reference TRBV11-2 and TRBJ1-2): EAGVAQSPRYKIIEKRQSVAFWCNPISGHATLYWYQQILGQGPKLLIQFQNNGVVDDSQLPKDRFSAERLKGVDSTLKIQPAKLEDSAVYLCASTGALGTANYGYTFGSGTRLTVV.